The clone carrying this T cell receptor (beta chain) was detected ten times or more. Its antigen remains unidentified. The source of the sample is a study of T cells in Graves' hyperthyroidism and ophthalmopathy. Study-wide background: The initial diagnosis was the point when peripheral blood was collected, ahead of any treatment.

Points from the study as a whole: Blood shared most expanded thyroid clonotypes above 0.001. A 13 V-J signature model discriminated ophthalmopathy versus stable hyperthyroidism.

Amplified TCR beta CDR3 regions came from RNA transcripts. TCR CDR3 regions were first amplified by RT-PCR with HTBI primers. MiXCR, applied by TCRdb to the multiplex PCR reads, yields one record per CDR3 protein. The sample carries around 400,000 distinct CDR3 sequences, 13% to 15% recorded once. Specimen: blood. This receptor was obtained from an older woman with Graves' ophthalmopathy.

For the CDR3, the DNA is TGTGCCTGGACATGGGGGACATACACCGGGGAGCTGTTTTTT. Translation gives CAWTWGTYTGELFF. The rearrangement uses TRBV30 and TRBJ2-2; possibly TRBD1 for D (6 bases). Germline loops: CDR1 GTSNPN, CDR2 SVGIG (reference sequence). V was shortened by 4 bases and J by 3 bases, with 12 bases between the two germline ends. The CDR3 has 14 amino acids. The complete variable domain, with remaining parts taken from reference TRBV30 and TRBJ2-2, reads SQTIHQWPATLVQPVGSPLSLECTVEGTSNPNLYWYRQAAGRGLQLLFYSVGIGQISSEVPQNLSASRPQDRQFILSSKKLLLSDSGFYLCAWTWGTYTGELFFGEGSRLTVL.